This TCR beta chain was retrieved from a study of T cell responses to AZD1222 COVID-19 vaccine. Study observations and caveats: Spike-specific TCR breadth and depth rose after two AZD1222 doses. Without day 14 samples, only post-peak T cell repertoires were studied.

On this clone: What it binds is unknown.

CDR1 and CDR2 from the germline V gene are MNHEY and SMNVEV (reference sequence). V gave up 6 bases and J gave up 1 base, with 33 bases separating them. This CDR3 spans 21 amino acids. The repertoire was sequenced with immunoSEQ multiplex PCR; TCRdb's copy has only in-frame clones and lacks some. The sample carries fewer than 150,000 clones, 80% to 90% recorded once. Sequencing was performed on peripheral blood, taken on day 0 of AZD1222 vaccination. This TCR came from an adult in good health. The chain uses TRBV27 and TRBJ1-2; no reliable D call. DNA for the CDR3: TGTGCCAGCAGGGCGAAAGTTTCCCGCGTGTCAGTAGATATCCTTAACTATGGCTACACCTTC. Protein: CASRAKVSRVSVDILNYGYTF.